This T cell receptor (beta chain) was obtained from a study of blood T cell repertoires in COVID-19. Overall study context: Acute-phase and convalescent COVID-19 samples originated in the United States, Italy and Spain.

Per the study methods: How many nucleated cells were present was estimated from reference gene primer amplification. Assay used: immunoSEQ multiplex PCR; TCRdb lists only in-frame clones, some missing. The V and J calls and the clone size are those of that table, but D and trimming were determined from the DNA. The table includes just under 90,000 clones, roughly 78% detected once. This clone was detected only once. The CDR3 has 12 residues. Trimming left V 0 bases short and J 5 bases short, with 4 bases between. Germline CDR1 SGHAT, CDR2 FQNNGV. Sequenced material: peripheral blood. The chain couples TRBV11-2 to TRBJ2-5; D remains ambiguous. This receptor was obtained from a woman aged 80 or older with acute or convalescent COVID-19. DNA of the CDR3: TGTGCCAGCAGCTTAGATCTGGAGACCCAGTACTTC. The encoded protein is CASSLDLETQYF. Full variable domain (remainder filled in from reference TRBV11-2 and TRBJ2-5): EAGVAQSPRYKIIEKRQSVAFWCNPISGHATLYWYQQILGQGPKLLIQFQNNGVVDDSQLPKDRFSAERLKGVDSTLKIQPAKLEDSAVYLCASSLDLETQYFGPGTRLLVL.